These 12 T cell receptor beta chains were all obtained from the same sample, sequenced in a study of Graves' ophthalmopathy and Graves' hyperthyroidism. RNA transcripts served as template for amplifying TCR beta CDR3 sequences. After a first-round RT-PCR with HTBI primers, a second-round multiplex PCR was run. TCRdb independently ran MiXCR on the multiplex PCR reads; one entry per CDR3 protein. Among approximately 410,000 distinct CDR3 sequences, 15% to 17% were seen once, and the ten largest hold approximately 7%. The material sequenced was peripheral blood. Receptor source: a woman under 30 with stable Graves' hyperthyroidism.

This clonotype was seen repeatedly, ten times or more. A junction boundary mismatches the germline segment, possibly from a read error. The CDR3 DNA reads TGTGCCAGCAGTCCGGGACAGGGCAACACCATATATTTT. This sequence encodes CASSPGQGNTIYF. The V gene is TRBV4-1, the J gene TRBJ1-3; TRBD1 matches 9 bases. The length of the CDR3 is 13 residues. Germline CDR1 is MGHRA and CDR2 is YSYEKL.

This clonotype turned up a few times. This chain connects TRBV9 to TRBJ1-2; 7 bases are shared with TRBD1. Germline loops: CDR1 SGDLS, CDR2 YYNGEE. V lost 4 bases to trimming and J lost 0 bases; unmatched junction nucleotides: 9. The length of the CDR3 is 16 residues. The CDR3 loop reads CASSQGGFVANYGYTF. The CDR3 DNA reads as TGTGCCAGCAGCCAGGGGGGGTTCGTGGCTAACTATGGCTACACCTTC.

This clonotype was counted many times. This chain's CDR3 is CATSWGGEAFF. The CDR3 region has the DNA TGTGCCACCAGTTGGGGGGGCGAAGCTTTCTTT. This sequence joins TRBV24-1 and TRBJ1-1; possible D gene TRBD1, 6 bases. Germline CDR1 KGHDR, CDR2 SFDVKD. The germline V and J ends were trimmed by 6 bases and 8 bases, with 9 bases remaining between them. This CDR3 is built from 11 residues.

A remark on this clonotype: A much larger clone sits a single nucleotide away, making a read error possible. The chain joins TRBV20-1 to TRBJ2-5, with 8 bases that match TRBD2. Germline-derived CDR1 and CDR2 are DFQATT and SNEGSKA (reference sequence). The CDR3 covers 14 residues. The CDR3 region has the DNA TGCAGTGCTCCCGCGGGGGGTCGCCAAGAGACCCAGGACTTC. Protein product: CSAPAGGRQETQDF.

This clonotype showed up many times. This chain joins TRBV4-3 and TRBJ2-7, with D possibly TRBD1 on 7 matching bases. The CDR3 consists of 16 residues. Trimming shortened V by 3 bases and J by 2 bases, and 17 bases separated the two germline ends. The V gene's germline CDR1 is LGHNA and CDR2 YSLEER. Here the CDR3 DNA reads TGCGCCAGCAGCCAGGAGGGCGGACAGGCTACCTACGAGCAGTACTTC. Amino acids: CASSQEGGQATYEQYF.

Many counts were recorded for this clonotype. V and J are TRBV5-6 and TRBJ1-2, with D unclear. CDR1 SGHDT and CDR2 YYEEEE come from the germline V gene. The CDR3 length is 14 residues. V was trimmed by 0 bases and J by 2 bases, leaving 8 bases between them. In DNA, the CDR3 is TGTGCCAGCAGCTTGGACAAGGGAAACTATGGCTACACCTTC. Translating it yields CASSLDKGNYGYTF.

This chain links TRBV7-2 with TRBJ2-5, with D unresolved. The V and J ends lost 2 bases and 5 bases respectively, with 12 bases between them. Germline V lookup: CDR1 SGHTA, CDR2 FQGNSA. The CDR3 covers 14 residues. CDR3 in amino acids: CASSLPLNPETQYF. As DNA, the CDR3 is TGTGCCAGCAGCTTACCGTTGAATCCGGAGACCCAGTACTTC.

This clonotype showed up many times. This sequence joins TRBV6-2 or TRBV6-3 and TRBJ2-7, with 7 bases matching TRBD1. The V and J ends lost 6 bases and 3 bases, in that order; junction bases with no gene match: 11. Looked up from germline, CDR1 is MNHEY and CDR2 is SVGEGT. This CDR3 spans 15 amino acids. The DNA of the CDR3 is TGTGCCAGCAGCGAAGTTCCCGGGACAGACTACGAGCAGTACTTC. It yields the protein CASSEVPGTDYEQYF.

About this clonotype itself: The junction departs from germline at one end; a sequencing error may be responsible. The CDR3 protein is CASSYWWATGNQPQHF. Written as DNA, the CDR3 is TGTGCCAGCAGTTACTGGTGGGCGACGGGCAATCAGCCTCAGCATTTT. This chain joins TRBV6-5 and TRBJ1-5; D is undetermined. Looked up from germline, CDR1 is MNHEY and CDR2 is SVGAGI. This CDR3 region has 16 residues.

This clonotype was found many times. CDR3 coding DNA: TGTGCCAGCAGTTACGGCAGGGGGCGTAGCAATCAGCCCCAGCATTTT. The encoded protein is CASSYGRGRSNQPQHF. The chain uses TRBV6-2 or TRBV6-3 and TRBJ1-5; 8 bases are a match to TRBD1. After removal of 2 bases from V and 0 bases from J, the junction contained 3 bases not matched to a gene. Germline V gene sequence: CDR1 MNHEY, CDR2 SVGEGT. The CDR3 sequence is 16 residues long.

This clonotype has just a few counts. The chain has TRBV7-7 and TRBJ2-2, with D possibly matching TRBD2 (5 bases). The CDR3 length is 14 residues. Per germline, CDR1 SSHAT and CDR2 FNYEAQ (reference sequence). This chain's CDR3 is CASPASPRRGELFF. The CDR3 bases are TGTGCTAGCCCGGCTAGCCCCAGGAGGGGGGAGCTGTTTTTT.

The sample holds many counts of this clonotype. The V gene is TRBV20-1, the J gene TRBJ1-1, with D hard to call. The ends were cut back, 6 bases at V and 0 bases at J, with 8 bases in the middle. Germline CDR1 DFQATT, CDR2 SNEGSKA (reference sequence). This CDR3 spans 12 amino acids. CDR3 bases: TGCAGTGCCCGCCTTTTGAACACTGAAGCTTTCTTT. Protein sequence: CSARLLNTEAFF.